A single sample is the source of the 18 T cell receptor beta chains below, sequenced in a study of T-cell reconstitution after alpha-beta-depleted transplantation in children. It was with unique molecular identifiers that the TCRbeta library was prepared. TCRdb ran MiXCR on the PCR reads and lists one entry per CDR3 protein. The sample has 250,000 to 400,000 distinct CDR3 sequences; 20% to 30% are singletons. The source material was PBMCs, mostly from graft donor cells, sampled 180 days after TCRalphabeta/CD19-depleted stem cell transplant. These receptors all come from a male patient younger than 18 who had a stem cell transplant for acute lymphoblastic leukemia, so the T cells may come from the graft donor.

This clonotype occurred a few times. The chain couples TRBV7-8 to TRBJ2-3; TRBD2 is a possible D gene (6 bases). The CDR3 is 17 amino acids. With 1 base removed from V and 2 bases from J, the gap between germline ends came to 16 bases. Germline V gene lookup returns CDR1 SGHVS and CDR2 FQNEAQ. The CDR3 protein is CASSLVRSGGLTDTQYF. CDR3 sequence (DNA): TGTGCCAGCAGCTTAGTTCGTAGCGGAGGGCTCACAGATACGCAGTATTTT.

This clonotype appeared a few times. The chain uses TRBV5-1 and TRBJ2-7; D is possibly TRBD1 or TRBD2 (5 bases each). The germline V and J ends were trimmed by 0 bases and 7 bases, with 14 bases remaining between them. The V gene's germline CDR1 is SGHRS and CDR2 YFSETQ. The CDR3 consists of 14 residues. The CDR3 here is CASSLVGALREQYF. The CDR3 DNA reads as TGCGCCAGCAGCTTGGTCGGGGCGCTGAGGGAGCAGTACTTC.

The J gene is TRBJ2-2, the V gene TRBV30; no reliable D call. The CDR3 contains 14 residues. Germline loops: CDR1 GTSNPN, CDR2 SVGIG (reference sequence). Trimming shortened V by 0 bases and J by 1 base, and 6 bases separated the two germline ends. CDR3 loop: CAWSVRMNTGELFF. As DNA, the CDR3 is TGTGCCTGGAGTGTAAGGATGAACACCGGGGAGCTGTTTTTT. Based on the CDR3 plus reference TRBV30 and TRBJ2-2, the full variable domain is SQTIHQWPATLVQPVGSPLSLECTVEGTSNPNLYWYRQAAGRGLQLLFYSVGIGQISSEVPQNLSASRPQDRQFILSSKKLLLSDSGFYLCAWSVRMNTGELFFGEGSRLTVL.

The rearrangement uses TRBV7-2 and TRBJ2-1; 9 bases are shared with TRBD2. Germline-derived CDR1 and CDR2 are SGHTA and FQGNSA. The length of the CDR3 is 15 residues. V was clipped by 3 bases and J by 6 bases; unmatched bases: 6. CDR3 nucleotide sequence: TGTGCCAGCAGCTTCAGGACTAGCGCAAGCAATGAGCAGTTCTTC. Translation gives CASSFRTSASNEQFF.

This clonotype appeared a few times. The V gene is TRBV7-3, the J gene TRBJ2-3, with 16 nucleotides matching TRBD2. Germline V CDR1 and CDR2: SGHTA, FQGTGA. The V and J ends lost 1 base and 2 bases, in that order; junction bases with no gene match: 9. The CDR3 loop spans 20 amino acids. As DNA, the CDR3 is TGTGCCAGCAGCTTAAGCTTGGCGGGACTAGCGGGAGGGCCCACAGATACGCAGTATTTT. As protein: CASSLSLAGLAGGPTDTQYF.

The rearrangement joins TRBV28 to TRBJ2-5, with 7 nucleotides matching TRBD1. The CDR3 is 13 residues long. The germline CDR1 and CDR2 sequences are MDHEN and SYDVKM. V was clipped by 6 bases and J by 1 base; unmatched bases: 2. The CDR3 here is CASRTGSQETQYF. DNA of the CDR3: TGTGCCAGCAGGACAGGGAGCCAAGAGACCCAGTACTTC.

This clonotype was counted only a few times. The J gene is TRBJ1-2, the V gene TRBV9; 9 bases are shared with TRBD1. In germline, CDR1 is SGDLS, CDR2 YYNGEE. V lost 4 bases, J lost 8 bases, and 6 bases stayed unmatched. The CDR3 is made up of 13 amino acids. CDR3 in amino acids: CASSLRTGEGYTF. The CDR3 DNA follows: TGTGCCAGCAGCCTAAGGACAGGGGAAGGCTACACCTTC.

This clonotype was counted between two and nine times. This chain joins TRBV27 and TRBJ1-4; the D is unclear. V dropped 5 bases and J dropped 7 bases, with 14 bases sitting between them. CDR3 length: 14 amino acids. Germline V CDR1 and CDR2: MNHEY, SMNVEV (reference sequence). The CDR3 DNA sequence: TGTGCCAGCAGTCACGGTGGAGCGGCTGAAAAACTGTTTTTT. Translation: CASSHGGAAEKLFF. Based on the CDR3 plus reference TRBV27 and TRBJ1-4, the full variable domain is EAQVTQNPRYLITVTGKKLTVTCSQNMNHEYMSWYRQDPGLGLRQIYYSMNVEVTDKGDVPEGYKVSRKEKRNFPLILESPSPNQTSLYFCASSHGGAAEKLFFGSGTQLSVL.

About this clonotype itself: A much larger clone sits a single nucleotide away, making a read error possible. The CDR3, as DNA: TGTGCCAGCAGTCTAGCGGGAGCCCCCTACAATGAGCAGTTCTTC. It yields the protein CASSLAGAPYNEQFF. This chain links TRBV12-3 or TRBV12-4 with TRBJ2-1; 10 bases align to TRBD2. The CDR3 consists of 15 residues.

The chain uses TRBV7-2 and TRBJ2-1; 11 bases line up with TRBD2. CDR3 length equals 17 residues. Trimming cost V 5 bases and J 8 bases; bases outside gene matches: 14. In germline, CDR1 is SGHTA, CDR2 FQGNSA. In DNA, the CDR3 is TGTGCCAGCAGCCCCATAGCGGGAGGGCCAGGTCGTGATGAGCAGTTCTTC. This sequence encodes CASSPIAGGPGRDEQFF.

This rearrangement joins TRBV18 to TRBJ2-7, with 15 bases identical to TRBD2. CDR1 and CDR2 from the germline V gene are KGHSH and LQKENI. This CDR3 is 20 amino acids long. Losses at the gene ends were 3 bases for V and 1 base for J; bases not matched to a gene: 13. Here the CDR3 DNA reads TGTGCCAGCTCACCCATCTGGACTAGCGGGAGGGCCTCGGGATCCTACGAGCAGTACTTC. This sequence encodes CASSPIWTSGRASGSYEQYF.

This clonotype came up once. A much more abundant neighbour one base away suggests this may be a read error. Written as DNA, the CDR3 is TGTACCAGCAGCCACCGGGAGAGTTATCAAGAGACCCAGTACTTC. Protein product: CTSSHRESYQETQYF. This chain links TRBV3-1 with TRBJ2-5, with D perhaps TRBD2 (6 bases). CDR3 length: 15 amino acids. Germline V lookup: CDR1 LGHDT, CDR2 YNNKEL (reference sequence).

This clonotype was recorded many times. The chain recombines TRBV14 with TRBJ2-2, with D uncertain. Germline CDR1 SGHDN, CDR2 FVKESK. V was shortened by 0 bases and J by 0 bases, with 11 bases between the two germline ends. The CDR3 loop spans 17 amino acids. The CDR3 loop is CASSQDLKTSNTGELFF. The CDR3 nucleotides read TGTGCCAGCAGCCAAGATCTGAAGACTTCGAACACCGGGGAGCTGTTTTTT. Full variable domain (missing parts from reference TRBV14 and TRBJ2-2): EAGVTQFPSHSVIEKGQTVTLRCDPISGHDNLYWYRRVMGKEIKFLLHFVKESKQDESGMPNNRFLAERTGGTYSTLKVQPAELEDSGVYFCASSQDLKTSNTGELFFGEGSRLTVL.

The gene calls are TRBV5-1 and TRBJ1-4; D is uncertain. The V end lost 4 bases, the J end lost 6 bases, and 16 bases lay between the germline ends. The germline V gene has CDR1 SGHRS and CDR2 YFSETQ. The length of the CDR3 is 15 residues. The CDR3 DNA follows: TGCGCCAGCAGCCGCGCGCACGGGGTGGATGAAAAACTGTTTTTT. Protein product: CASSRAHGVDEKLFF.

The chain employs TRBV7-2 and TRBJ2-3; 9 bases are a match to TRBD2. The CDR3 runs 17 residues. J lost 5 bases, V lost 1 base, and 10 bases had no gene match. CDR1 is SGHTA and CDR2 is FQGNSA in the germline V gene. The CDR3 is CASSLGFSGSFIDTQYF. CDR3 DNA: TGTGCCAGCAGCTTAGGGTTTAGCGGGAGTTTTATAGATACGCAGTATTTT.

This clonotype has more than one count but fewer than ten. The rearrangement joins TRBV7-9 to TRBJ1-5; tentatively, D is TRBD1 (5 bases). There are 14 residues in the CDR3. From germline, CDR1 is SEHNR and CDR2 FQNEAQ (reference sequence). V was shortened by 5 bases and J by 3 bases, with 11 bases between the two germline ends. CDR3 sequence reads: CASSHDSFNQPQHF. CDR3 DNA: TGTGCCAGCAGCCACGACAGTTTCAATCAGCCCCAGCATTTT.

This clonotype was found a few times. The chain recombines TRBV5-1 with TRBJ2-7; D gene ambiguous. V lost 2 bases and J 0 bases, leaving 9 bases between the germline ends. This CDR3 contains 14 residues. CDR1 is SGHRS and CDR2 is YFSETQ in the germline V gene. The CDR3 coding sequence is TGCGCCAGCAGCTTCGACGGATTCTCCTACGAGCAGTACTTC. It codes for CASSFDGFSYEQYF.

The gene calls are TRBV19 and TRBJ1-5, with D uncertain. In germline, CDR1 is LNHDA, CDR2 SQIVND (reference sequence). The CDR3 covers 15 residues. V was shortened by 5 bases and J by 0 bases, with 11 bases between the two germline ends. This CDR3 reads CASSRYHNSNQPQHF. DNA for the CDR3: TGTGCCAGTAGTCGGTACCACAATAGCAATCAGCCCCAGCATTTT.